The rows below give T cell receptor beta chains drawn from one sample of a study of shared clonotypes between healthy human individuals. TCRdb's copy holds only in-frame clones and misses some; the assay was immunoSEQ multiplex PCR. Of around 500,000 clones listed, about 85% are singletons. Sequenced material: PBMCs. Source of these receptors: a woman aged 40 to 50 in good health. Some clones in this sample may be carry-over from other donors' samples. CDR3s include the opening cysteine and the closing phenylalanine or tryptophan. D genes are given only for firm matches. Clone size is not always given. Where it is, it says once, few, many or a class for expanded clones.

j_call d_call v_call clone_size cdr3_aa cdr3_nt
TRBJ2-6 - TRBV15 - CATSRVSGGGAGANVLTF TGTGCCACCAGCAGAGTATCTGGGGGGGGCGCTGGGGCCAACGTCCTGACTTTC
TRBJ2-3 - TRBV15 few CATSRDRRRSVADTQYF TGTGCCACCAGCAGAGATCGGAGGCGATCCGTGGCAGATACGCAGTATTTT
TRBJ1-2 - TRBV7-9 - CASSLGGSSGYTF TGTGCCAGCAGCTTAGGGGGGTCGTCTGGCTACACCTTC
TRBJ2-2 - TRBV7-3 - CASSQYRLTGELFF TGTGCCAGCAGCCAGTATAGACTCACCGGGGAGCTGTTTTTT
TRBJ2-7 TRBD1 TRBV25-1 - CASSAQGQAREQYF TGTGCCAGCAGTGCCCAGGGACAGGCTCGGGAGCAGTACTTC
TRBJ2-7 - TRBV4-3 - CASSQVSSDRPYKQYF TGCGCCAGCAGCCAAGTTTCGTCCGACCGACCCTACAAGCAGTACTTC
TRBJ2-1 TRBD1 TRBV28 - CASSPPQGARYNEQFF TGTGCCAGCAGTCCACCCCAGGGGGCGCGATACAATGAGCAGTTCTTC
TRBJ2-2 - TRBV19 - CASSIQASNTGELFF TGTGCCAGTAGTATCCAGGCCTCGAACACCGGGGAGCTGTTTTTT
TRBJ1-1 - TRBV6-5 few CASSYSGSGDTEAFF TGTGCCAGCAGTTACTCAGGGTCGGGAGACACTGAAGCTTTCTTT
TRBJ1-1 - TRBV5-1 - CASSLFPGGTEAFF TGCGCCAGCAGCTTGTTCCCGGGAGGGACTGAAGCTTTCTTT
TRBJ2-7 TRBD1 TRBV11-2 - CASSPYPRDSYEQYF TGTGCCAGCAGCCCATATCCCCGGGACAGCTACGAGCAGTACTTC
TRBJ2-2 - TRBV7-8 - CASTMSGPGELFF TGTGCCAGCACCATGAGCGGGCCCGGGGAGCTGTTTTTT
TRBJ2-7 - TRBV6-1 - CASSGRQDYEQYF TGTGCCAGCAGTGGAAGACAGGACTACGAGCAGTACTTC